This T cell receptor (beta chain) emerged from a study of T cells in Graves' hyperthyroidism and ophthalmopathy. TCR beta CDR3 regions were amplified from RNA. The HTBI set primed first-round TCR CDR3 RT-PCR. TCRdb redid the calling of the multiplex PCR reads with MiXCR, one entry per CDR3 protein. The sample has just over 550,000 distinct CDR3 sequences, 46% seen once; the top ten hold about 8.2%. General observations from the study: Before onset, ophthalmopathy was predicted by the model a median approximately 6.7 months earlier.

Germline loops: CDR1 SGHTA, CDR2 FQGNSA. The CDR3 loop spans 13 amino acids. Calling Graves' hyperthyroidism stable meant ophthalmopathy did not progress within 18 months. Details on this clonotype: Its cognate antigen is unknown. The junction differs from germline at one of its ends, possibly a read error.

The chain has TRBV7-2 and TRBJ1-5, with D unclear. Specimen: peripheral blood or thyroid tissue (not recorded which). The source is a woman aged 18-29 years with Graves' hyperthyroidism. In nucleotides, the CDR3 is TGTGCCAGCAGCTTGGATAGCAATCAGCGCCAGCATTTT. It translates to CASSLDSNQRQHF.